The clone carrying this T cell receptor (beta chain) was detected only a few times. The antigen remains undetermined. The sample originates from a study of beta chain features in type 1 diabetes. Study background: The study examined 107,917,701 sorted cells across all samples. Study-level points and caveats: Among type 1 diabetes patients, VDJ junctions had fewer insertions and more deletions.

V was pared by 1 base and J by 8 bases, with 14 bases between. This CDR3 spans 14 amino acids. Germline V gene data show CDR1 as SEHNR and CDR2 as FQNEAQ (reference sequence). Each donor gave one heparinised blood draw averaging around 0.12 L. As every portion of the isolated RNA was reverse transcribed, the sequencing read expressed TCRB transcripts. Deep immunoSEQ sequencing covered naive, central memory and regulatory T cell samples. Data came from immunoSEQ multiplex PCR; TCRdb stores just in-frame clones and leaves some out. The table shows under 400,000 clones, with around a fifth occurring only once.

The receptor's source is a woman aged 18-35 years in good health. The sequenced material came from naive CD4+ T cells from blood. J is TRBJ1-2 and V is TRBV7-9; a weak D match, TRBD1 (6 bases). The CDR3, as DNA: TGTGCCAGCAGCTTAGTGGCCAGGGGCAAAGGCTACACCTTC. It encodes CASSLVARGKGYTF.